This T cell receptor (beta chain) came from a study of shared clonotypes between healthy human individuals. Study conclusions and caveats: Donor scarcity curtailed the genetic and exposure-history diversity represented herein.

Concerning this clone itself: Its cognate antigen is unknown.

Germline trimming cut 0 bases from V and 4 bases from J; bases unmatched to any gene: 7. The CDR3 contains 15 residues. Germline V gene sequence: CDR1 SGHKS, CDR2 YYEKEE (reference sequence). The repertoire was sequenced with immunoSEQ multiplex PCR; TCRdb's copy has only in-frame clones and lacks some. Of about 1.5 million clones in the sample, 95% to 99% were seen once. V gene TRBV5-5 combines with J gene TRBJ2-7; 7 bases match TRBD2. The clonotype originates from a man aged 25-45 years in good health. What was sequenced was naive CD4+ T cells sorted from blood. The subset here: CD45RA+ positively selected. Written as DNA, the CDR3 is TGTGCCAGCAGCTTGGCCTGGCAGGGACTATACGAGCAGTACTTC. It translates to CASSLAWQGLYEQYF. Variable domain in full (rest from reference TRBV5-5 and TRBJ2-7): DAGVTQSPTHLIKTRGQQVTLRCSPISGHKSVSWYQQVLGQGPQFIFQYYEKEERGRGNFPDRFSARQFPNYSSELNVNALLLGDSALYLCASSLAWQGLYEQYFGPGTRLTVT.